The 20 T cell receptor beta chains presented below share a single source sample, sequenced in a study of CD8+CD57+ T cells in acquired aplastic anemia. Genomic DNA templated the TCR beta VDJ and CDR3 profiling. A single record per CDR3 protein comes from TCRdb applying MiXCR to the reads. Among under 200,000 distinct CDR3 sequences listed, roughly 50% were seen once. Sequenced patients had shown CD8+CD57+ cell expansion by flow cytometry. Source material: sorted CD4+, CD8+, or CD8+CD57+ T cells (not recorded which) from PBMCs. These receptors originate from a human donor with aplastic anemia.

The chain carries TRBV24-1 and TRBJ1-2; TRBD1 matches 8 bases. CDR3 size: 15 residues. Per the germline V gene, CDR1 is KGHDR and CDR2 is SFDVKD. Unmatched junction bases numbered 7, after V lost 5 bases and J lost 3 bases. The CDR3 protein is CATSGPDRAHYGYTF. CDR3 sequence (DNA): TGTGCCACCAGTGGCCCGGACAGGGCCCACTATGGCTACACCTTC.

The sample holds a few counts of this clonotype. Since a much larger clone is just one base distant, this may be a read error. The chain links TRBV10-3 to TRBJ2-7; no clear D gene. The CDR3 covers 13 residues. CDR1 is ENHRY, CDR2 SYGVKD, per germline. Trimming took off 4 bases at V and 3 bases at J, with 10 bases between the two ends. The CDR3 nucleotides are TGTGCCATCAGTGCTACCCGAAGCTACGAGCAGTACTTC. This sequence encodes CAISATRSYEQYF.

The chain couples TRBV20-1 to TRBJ2-1; TRBD1 aligns across 9 bases. This CDR3 has 15 amino acids. Germline lookup yields CDR1 DFQATT and CDR2 SNEGSKA (reference sequence). With V trimmed by 6 bases and J by 6 bases, 12 bases remained unmatched. The CDR3 coding sequence is TGCAGTGCCCCTCCGACCGGGACAGGGACCAATGAGCAGTTCTTC. Encoded protein: CSAPPTGTGTNEQFF.

The CDR3 reads CASSFGPGSYEQYF. CDR3 nucleotide sequence: TGTGCCAGCAGCTTTGGGCCTGGCTCCTACGAGCAGTACTTC. The V call is TRBV7-3, the J call TRBJ2-7; no firm D call. The CDR3 loop spans 14 amino acids. Trimming removed 3 bases from V and 0 bases from J, with 9 bases in between. The germline V gene encodes CDR1 SGHTA and CDR2 FQGTGA.

V and J are TRBV2 and TRBJ2-4; D might be TRBD1 or TRBD2, each matching 5 bases. The V and J ends lost 4 bases and 8 bases respectively, with 18 bases between them. The CDR3 runs to 15 residues. CDR1 and CDR2 from the germline V gene are SNHLY and FYNNEI. This chain's CDR3 is CASSVTRGARDIQYF. The CDR3 DNA sequence: TGTGCCAGCAGTGTAACGCGAGGGGCTAGGGACATTCAGTACTTC. The variable domain in full, with the rest retrieved from reference TRBV2 and TRBJ2-4, is EPEVTQTPSHQVTQMGQEVILRCVPISNHLYFYWYRQILGQKVEFLVSFYNNEISEKSEIFDDQFSVERPDGSNFTLKIRSTKLEDSAMYFCASSVTRGARDIQYFGAGTRLSVL.

This clonotype was seen repeatedly, ten times or more. The chain couples TRBV19 to TRBJ2-2; D is unresolved. CDR3 length equals 14 residues. Germline V CDR1 and CDR2: LNHDA, SQIVND (reference sequence). V was trimmed by 6 bases and J by 4 bases, leaving 12 bases between them. The CDR3 nucleotides are TGTGCCAGTAGGGCTTTTTCTAGCACCGGGGAGCTGTTTTTT. This sequence encodes CASRAFSSTGELFF.

This clonotype was detected ten times or more. The chain employs TRBV4-3 and TRBJ1-2, with TRBD1 matching over 8 bases. J gave up 9 bases and V 3 bases, and 6 bases lay outside the gene matches. The length of the CDR3 is 13 residues. Germline assignment: CDR1 LGHNA and CDR2 YSLEER. This chain's CDR3 is CASSQDRVARYTF. In DNA, the CDR3 is TGCGCCAGCAGCCAGGACAGGGTTGCACGCTACACCTTC.

This clonotype appeared many times. This sequence joins TRBV9 and TRBJ1-5, with TRBD1 as a possible D gene (6 bases). CDR3 length: 15 residues. The germline CDR1 and CDR2 sequences are SGDLS and YYNGEE. Trimming shortened V by 2 bases and J by 2 bases, and 11 bases separated the two germline ends. Here the CDR3 DNA reads TGTGCCAGCAGCGTGGGGGGCTCGGGCAATCAGCCCCAGCATTTT. It specifies CASSVGGSGNQPQHF.

This clonotype was picked up a small number of times. Possible read error: a much larger clone is one base away. V gene TRBV7-2 combines with J gene TRBJ2-5; no definite D call. Trimming removed 5 bases from V and 5 bases from J, with 15 bases in between. The germline V gene has CDR1 SGHTA and CDR2 FQGNSA. This CDR3 is built from 14 residues. The CDR3 DNA reads TGTGCCAGCAGCGTGCCGAGCGCCCGGGAGACCCAGTACTTC. It translates to CASSVPSARETQYF.

This clonotype was observed a few times. The chain uses TRBV20-1 and TRBJ1-3, with unresolved D. V was trimmed by 3 bases and J by 3 bases, leaving 3 bases between them. This CDR3 has 11 amino acids. Per the germline V gene, CDR1 is DFQATT and CDR2 is SNEGSKA (reference sequence). This CDR3 is CSASIGNTIYF. CDR3 nucleotides: TGCAGTGCTAGTATTGGAAACACCATATATTTT.

CDR3 in DNA: TGTGCCACCAGCAGAGGGGGGCAGGGCACTGAAGCTTTCTTT. It is translated as CATSRGGQGTEAFF. The chain uses TRBV15 and TRBJ1-1, with a possible D match to TRBD1 (6 bases). Per the germline V gene, CDR1 is LNHNV and CDR2 is YYDKDF (reference sequence). The V gene lost 1 base and the J gene lost 4 bases, with 10 bases spanning the gap. CDR3 size: 14 residues. The variable domain in full, with the rest retrieved from reference TRBV15 and TRBJ1-1, is DAMVIQNPRYQVTQFGKPVTLSCSQTLNHNVMYWYQQKSSQAPKLLFHYYDKDFNNEADTPDNFQSRRPNTSFCFLDIRSPGLGDTAMYLCATSRGGQGTEAFFGQGTRLTVV.

The chain links TRBV12-3 or TRBV12-4 to TRBJ1-2; 10 bases fit TRBD1. V lost 6 bases and J lost 4; bases outside the gene matches: 8. This CDR3 comprises 15 residues. CDR3 loop: CASSTDRGKSYGYTF. In DNA form, the CDR3 reads TGTGCCAGCAGCACGGACAGGGGGAAATCCTATGGCTACACCTTC.

This clonotype was counted many times. The V and J genes are TRBV5-6 and TRBJ1-2; D may be TRBD1 (5 bases). The CDR3 loop spans 13 amino acids. V lost 3 bases to trimming and J lost 4 bases, with 10 bases between them. From germline, CDR1 is SGHDT and CDR2 YYEEEE. The CDR3 nucleotides read TGTGCCAGCAGCTCCCCAGGGTTCTATGGCTACACCTTC. It translates to CASSSPGFYGYTF. Variable domain in full (rest from reference TRBV5-6 and TRBJ1-2): DAGVTQSPTHLIKTRGQQVTLRCSPKSGHDTVSWYQQALGQGPQFIFQYYEEEERQRGNFPDRFSGHQFPNYSSELNVNALLLGDSALYLCASSSPGFYGYTFGSGTRLTVV.

The rearrangement uses TRBV24-1 and TRBJ2-5; 9 nucleotides agree with TRBD1. V lost 3 bases and J lost 3; bases outside the gene matches: 16. Germline V gives CDR1 KGHDR, CDR2 SFDVKD. This CDR3 comprises 19 residues. The CDR3 reads CATSDPFGKQGAPEETQYF. CDR3 bases: TGTGCCACCAGTGATCCTTTTGGGAAACAGGGGGCTCCGGAAGAGACCCAGTACTTC.

Ten or more counts support this clonotype. This sequence joins TRBV20-1 and TRBJ2-3; 12 bases are shared with TRBD2. V lost 3 bases, J lost 2 bases, and 12 bases stayed unmatched. The CDR3 totals 18 residues. Germline lookup yields CDR1 DFQATT and CDR2 SNEGSKA (reference sequence). The CDR3 reads CSASRLAGGRDSTDTQYF. The CDR3 DNA reads as TGCAGTGCTAGTCGCCTAGCGGGGGGGCGGGATTCCACAGATACGCAGTATTTT.

This clonotype has ten or more counts. The V call is TRBV20-1, the J call TRBJ1-6; tentatively, D is TRBD1 (5 bases). Germline values: CDR1 DFQATT, CDR2 SNEGSKA (reference sequence). The V end was cut by 5 bases, the J end by 6 bases, with 20 bases between. The CDR3 runs to 16 residues. The DNA for the CDR3 is TGCAGTGCTCCCCTTGCGGGGAGGGGCCCTAATTCACCCCTCCACTTT. Its translation: CSAPLAGRGPNSPLHF.

A remark on this clonotype: Lacking the conserved final phenylalanine or tryptophan, this CDR3 likely reflects a read error. The rearrangement links TRBV2 to TRBJ1-6; 11 bases fit TRBD1. The CDR3 consists of 14 residues. Germline values: CDR1 SNHLY, CDR2 FYNNEI. V trimming: 6 bases; J trimming: 9 bases; junction bases outside the gene matches: 4. In DNA form, the CDR3 reads TGTGCCAGCAGCCCCGGGACAGGGGGTTCACCCCTCCACTCT. As protein: CASSPGTGGSPLHS.

The rearrangement joins TRBV7-9 to TRBJ1-6; D call uncertain. The V end was cut by 1 base, the J end by 9 bases, with 10 bases between. There are 14 residues in the CDR3. Germline CDR1 SEHNR, CDR2 FQNEAQ (reference sequence). CDR3 in DNA: TGTGCCAGCAGCTTAGAGGGCGGGAGTTCACCCCTCCACTTT. Its translation: CASSLEGGSSPLHF.

The rearrangement joins TRBV5-6 to TRBJ1-4, with TRBD1 matching over 7 bases. Per the germline V gene, CDR1 is SGHDT and CDR2 is YYEEEE. CDR3 length equals 14 residues. V lost 4 bases to trimming and J lost 3 bases; unmatched junction nucleotides: 3. CDR3 sequence reads: CASSPRGPNEKLFF. The CDR3, as DNA: TGTGCCAGCAGCCCGAGGGGGCCTAATGAAAAACTGTTTTTT.

There are a few counts of this clonotype. The rearrangement joins TRBV30 to TRBJ2-2; TRBD2 agrees at 9 bases. CDR1 is GTSNPN, CDR2 SVGIG, per germline (reference sequence). V was pared by 3 bases and J by 0 bases, with 2 bases of the junction left unmatched. The CDR3 loop spans 15 amino acids. The CDR3 DNA follows: TGTGCCTGGAGCCGACTAGCGGCGAACACCGGGGAGCTGTTTTTT. Translating it yields CAWSRLAANTGELFF.